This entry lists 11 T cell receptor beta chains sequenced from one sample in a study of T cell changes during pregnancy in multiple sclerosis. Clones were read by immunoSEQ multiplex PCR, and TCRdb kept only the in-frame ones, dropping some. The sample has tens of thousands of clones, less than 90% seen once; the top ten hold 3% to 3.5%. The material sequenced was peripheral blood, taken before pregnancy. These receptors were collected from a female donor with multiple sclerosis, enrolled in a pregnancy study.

The CDR3 loop is CASSLQVNYGYTF. CDR3 nucleotide sequence: TGTGCCAGTTCTCTCCAGGTCAACTATGGCTACACCTTC. The chain is built from TRBV19 and TRBJ1-2; no firm D call. The CDR3 length is 13 residues. Per germline, CDR1 LNHDA and CDR2 SQIVND (reference sequence). Trimming left V 8 bases short and J 2 bases short, with 12 bases between.

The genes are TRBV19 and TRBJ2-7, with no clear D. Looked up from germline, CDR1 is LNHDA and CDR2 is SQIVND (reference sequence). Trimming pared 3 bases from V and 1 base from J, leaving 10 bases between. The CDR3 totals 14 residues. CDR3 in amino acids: CASSMAFSSYEQYF. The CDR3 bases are TGTGCCAGTAGTATGGCCTTTTCTTCCTACGAGCAGTACTTC.

The CDR3 DNA follows: TGTGCCAGCTCACCGGCAGGGGCCCGGACTGAAGCTTTCTTT. Its protein is CASSPAGARTEAFF. The rearrangement links TRBV18 to TRBJ1-1; a possible D gene is TRBD1 (6 bases). The CDR3 totals 14 residues. Germline V CDR1 and CDR2: KGHSH, LQKENI. V lost 3 bases, J lost 5 bases, and 13 bases lay in between. The entire variable domain, with the rest obtained from reference TRBV18 and TRBJ1-1, is as follows: NAGVMQNPRHLVRRRGQEARLRCSPMKGHSHVYWYRQLPEEGLKFMVYLQKENIIDESGMPKERFSAEFPKEGPSILRIQQVVRGDSAAYFCASSPAGARTEAFFGQGTRLTVV.

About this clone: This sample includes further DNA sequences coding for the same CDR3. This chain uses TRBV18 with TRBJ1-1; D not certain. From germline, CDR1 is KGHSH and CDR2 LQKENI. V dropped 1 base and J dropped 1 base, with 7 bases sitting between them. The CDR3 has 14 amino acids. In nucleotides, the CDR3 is TGTGCCAGCTCACCACGACAAGGGAACACTGAAGCTTTCTTT. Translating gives CASSPRQGNTEAFF.

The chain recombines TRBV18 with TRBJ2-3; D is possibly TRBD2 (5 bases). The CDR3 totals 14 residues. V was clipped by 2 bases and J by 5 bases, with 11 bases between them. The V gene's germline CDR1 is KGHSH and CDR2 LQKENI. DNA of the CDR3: TGTGCCAGCTCACCAGAATCACGGGGAGATACGCAGTATTTT. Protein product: CASSPESRGDTQYF.

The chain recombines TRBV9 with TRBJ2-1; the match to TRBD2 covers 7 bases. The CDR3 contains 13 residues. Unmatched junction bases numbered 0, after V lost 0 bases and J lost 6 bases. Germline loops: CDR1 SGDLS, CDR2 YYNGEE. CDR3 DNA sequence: TGTGCCAGCAGCGTAGGGGGGGGCAATGAGCAGTTCTTC. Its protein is CASSVGGGNEQFF. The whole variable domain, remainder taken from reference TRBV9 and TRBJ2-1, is DSGVTQTPKHLITATGQRVTLRCSPRSGDLSVYWYQQSLDQGLQFLIQYYNGEERAKGNILERFSAQQFPDLHSELNLSSLELGDSALYFCASSVGGGNEQFFGPGTRLTVL.

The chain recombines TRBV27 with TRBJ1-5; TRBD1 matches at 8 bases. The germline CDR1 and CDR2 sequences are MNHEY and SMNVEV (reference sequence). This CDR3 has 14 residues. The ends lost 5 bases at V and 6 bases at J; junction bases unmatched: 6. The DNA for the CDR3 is TGTGCCAGCAGTGTCGACAGGGGAAGTCAGCCCCAGCATTTT. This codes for CASSVDRGSQPQHF.

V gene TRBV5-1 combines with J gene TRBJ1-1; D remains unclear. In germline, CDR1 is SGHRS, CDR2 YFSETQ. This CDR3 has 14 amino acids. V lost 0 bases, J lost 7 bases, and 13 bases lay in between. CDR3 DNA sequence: TGCGCCAGCAGCTTGGCCAATCCAGTTTTTGAAGCTTTCTTT. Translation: CASSLANPVFEAFF.

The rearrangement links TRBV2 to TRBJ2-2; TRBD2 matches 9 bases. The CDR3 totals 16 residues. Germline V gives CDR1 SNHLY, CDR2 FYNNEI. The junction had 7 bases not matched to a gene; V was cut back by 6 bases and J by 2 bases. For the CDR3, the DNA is TGTGCCAGCAGGGAACTAGCGGGCTCTAACACCGGGGAGCTGTTTTTT. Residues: CASRELAGSNTGELFF.

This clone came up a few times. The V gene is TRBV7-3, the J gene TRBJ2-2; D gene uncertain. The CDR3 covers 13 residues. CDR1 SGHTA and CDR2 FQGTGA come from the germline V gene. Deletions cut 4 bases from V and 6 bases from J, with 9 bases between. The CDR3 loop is CASSSERSGELFF. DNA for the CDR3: TGTGCCAGCAGCTCGGAGAGGTCCGGGGAGCTGTTTTTT.

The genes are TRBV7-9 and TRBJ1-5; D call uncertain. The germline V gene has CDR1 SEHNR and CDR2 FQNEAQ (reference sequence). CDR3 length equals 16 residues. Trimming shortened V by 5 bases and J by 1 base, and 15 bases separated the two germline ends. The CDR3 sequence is CASSIEVGESNQPQHF. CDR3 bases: TGTGCCAGCAGCATTGAGGTCGGGGAAAGCAATCAGCCCCAGCATTTT.